This T cell receptor beta chain derives from a study of cytomegalovirus exposure and HLA in healthy donors. The study ran its PCR with 60 Vbeta and 13 Jbeta primers. Measured with immunoSEQ multiplex PCR; TCRdb has only the in-frame clones, and not every one. The sample has around 150,000 clones, approximately 71% seen once. V shed 5 bases and J 4 bases; nucleotides not matched to a gene: 13. CDR3 length: 18 amino acids. Germline loops: CDR1 MDHEN, CDR2 SYDVKM. The clonotype comes from a woman between 40 and 50 years old in good health and CMV-seropositive. The chain joins TRBV28 to TRBJ2-7; 14 bases align to TRBD2. The material sequenced was PBMCs. Written as DNA, the CDR3 is TGTGCCAGCAGTCTTAACCCCCGGACTAGCGGGAGGCGGTACGAGCAGTACTTC. Amino acid sequence: CASSLNPRTSGRRYEQYF.